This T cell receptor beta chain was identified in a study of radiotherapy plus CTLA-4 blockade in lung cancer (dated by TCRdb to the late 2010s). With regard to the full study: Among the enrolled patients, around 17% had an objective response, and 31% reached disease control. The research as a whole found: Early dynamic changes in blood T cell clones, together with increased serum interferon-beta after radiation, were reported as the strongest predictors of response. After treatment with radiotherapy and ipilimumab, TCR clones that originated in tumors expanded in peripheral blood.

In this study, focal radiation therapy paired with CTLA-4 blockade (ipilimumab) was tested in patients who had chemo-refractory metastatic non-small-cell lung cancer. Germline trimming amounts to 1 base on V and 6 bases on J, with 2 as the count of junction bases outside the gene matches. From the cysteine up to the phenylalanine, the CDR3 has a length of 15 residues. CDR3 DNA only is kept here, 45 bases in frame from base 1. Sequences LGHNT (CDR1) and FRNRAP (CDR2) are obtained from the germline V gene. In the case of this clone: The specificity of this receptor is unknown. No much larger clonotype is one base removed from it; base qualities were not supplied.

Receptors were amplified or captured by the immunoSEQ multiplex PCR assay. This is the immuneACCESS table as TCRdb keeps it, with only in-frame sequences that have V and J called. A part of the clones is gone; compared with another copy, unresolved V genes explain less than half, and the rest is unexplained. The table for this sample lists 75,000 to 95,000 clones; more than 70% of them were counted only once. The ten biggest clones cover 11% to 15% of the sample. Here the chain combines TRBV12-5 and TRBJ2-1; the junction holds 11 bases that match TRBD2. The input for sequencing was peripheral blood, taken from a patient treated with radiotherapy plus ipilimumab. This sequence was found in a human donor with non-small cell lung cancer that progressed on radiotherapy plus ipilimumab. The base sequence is TGTGCTAGTGGTTTGGGGCTAGCGGGAGGCAATGAGCAGTTCTTC. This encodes CASGLGLAGGNEQFF.